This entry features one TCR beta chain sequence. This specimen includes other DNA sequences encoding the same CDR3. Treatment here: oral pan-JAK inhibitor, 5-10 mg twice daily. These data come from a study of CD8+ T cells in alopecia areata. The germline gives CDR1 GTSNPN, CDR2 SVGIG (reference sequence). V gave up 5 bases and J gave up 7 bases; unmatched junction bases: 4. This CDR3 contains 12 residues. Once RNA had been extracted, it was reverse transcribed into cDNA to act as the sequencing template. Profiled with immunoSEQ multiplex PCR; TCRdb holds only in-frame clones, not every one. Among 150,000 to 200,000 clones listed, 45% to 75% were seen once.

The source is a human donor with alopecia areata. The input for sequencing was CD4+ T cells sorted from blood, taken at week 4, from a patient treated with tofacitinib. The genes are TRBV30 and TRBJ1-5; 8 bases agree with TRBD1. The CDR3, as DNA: TGTGCCTGGGACAGGGGAAACCAGCCCCAGCATTTT. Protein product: CAWDRGNQPQHF.